A selection of T cell receptor beta chains follows, all from one sample in a study of T cells in Graves' hyperthyroidism and ophthalmopathy. TCRdb re-analysed the multiplex PCR reads in MiXCR, keeping a single row per CDR3 protein. This sample has roughly 500,000 distinct CDR3 sequences, with about half found just once. Sequencing was carried out using peripheral blood or thyroid tissue (not recorded which). The receptors here all came from an adult woman with Graves' disease, either hyperthyroidism or ophthalmopathy (not recorded which). Both conserved end residues are part of each CDR3. A D gene is named only where the DNA matches it firmly. Only part of the rows carry a size: once, few, many, or a class if the clone is expanded.

clone_size	j_call	v_call	d_call	cdr3_nt	cdr3_aa
many	TRBJ2-7	TRBV5-6	.	TGTGCCAGCAGCTTGGACGGACTTATCACCTACGAGCAGTACTTC	CASSLDGLITYEQYF
many	TRBJ2-2	TRBV24-1	.	TGTGCCACCAGTGATTTGAGGGTCGGCGTCGCCGGGGAGCTGTTTTTT	CATSDLRVGVAGELFF
.	TRBJ2-2	TRBV7-8	.	TGTGCCAGCAGCTTATTACGGGAGCTTCCCGGGGAGCTGTTTTTT	CASSLLRELPGELFF
few	TRBJ1-1	TRBV10-3	.	TGTGCCATCAGTGGATTCAAGAACACTGAAGCTTTCTTT	CAISGFKNTEAFF
.	TRBJ1-1	TRBV9	TRBD1	TGTGCCAGCAGCGGGACAGGGATCCGATTGAACACTGAAGCTTTCTTT	CASSGTGIRLNTEAFF
many	TRBJ1-1	TRBV7-8	.	TGTGCCAGCAGCTCGGAACCGGGAGTCGGTAACACTGAAGCTTTCTTT	CASSSEPGVGNTEAFF
once	TRBJ2-5	TRBV28	.	TGTGCCAGCAGTTTGAGCCCAGCGGAGGGGCAAGAGACCCAGTACTTC	CASSLSPAEGQETQYF
.	TRBJ1-3	TRBV14	.	TGTGCCAGCAGCCGATACAGGGGAAACACCATATATTTT	CASSRYRGNTIYF
.	TRBJ2-7	TRBV10-3	.	TGTGCCATCAGTGAGTACACGGCAAACTCCTACGAGCAGTACTTC	CAISEYTANSYEQYF
many	TRBJ1-1	TRBV19	.	TGTGCCAGGACGGGGCCGAACACTGAAGCTTTCTTT	CARTGPNTEAFF
.	TRBJ2-5	TRBV7-2	TRBD2	TGTGCCAGCAGCTTAAGGGGACTACTCCAAGAGACCCAGTACTTC	CASSLRGLLQETQYF
.	TRBJ1-2	TRBV7-8	.	TGTGCCAGCAGCCCCATGGCCGGATATGGCTACACCTTC	CASSPMAGYGYTF
.	TRBJ2-2	TRBV15	.	TGTGCCACCAACGACGGCGTCCCGAACACCGGGGAGCTGTTTTTT	CATNDGVPNTGELFF
few	TRBJ1-2	TRBV2	.	TGTGCCACGACGCAGGGCGCGGTAGGCTACACCTTC	CATTQGAVGYTF
.	TRBJ1-1	TRBV5-8	.	TGTGCCAGCAGCTTGTTGCAGGGTTGGACTGAAGCTTTCTTT	CASSLLQGWTEAFF
.	TRBJ1-4	TRBV10-3	.	TGTGCCATCAGTACGGCGTTCGATAATGAAAAACTGTTTTTT	CAISTAFDNEKLFF
.	TRBJ2-7	TRBV2	.	TGTGCCAGCAGTGAAACGGGAGTTGACGAGCAGTACTTC	CASSETGVDEQYF
many	TRBJ1-2	TRBV7-2	.	TGTGCCAGCAGCTTAAGGACGGTCAACTATGGCTACACCTTC	CASSLRTVNYGYTF
.	TRBJ2-5	TRBV20-1	TRBD2	TGCAGTGCTCAGTCACTAGCGGGGCTTCAAGAGACCCAGTACTTC	CSAQSLAGLQETQYF
many	TRBJ1-3	TRBV10-3	.	TGTGCCATCAGTGAGTCGAAGAACGGGAACTCTGGAAACACCATATATTTT	CAISESKNGNSGNTIYF
many	TRBJ2-2	TRBV24-1	.	TGTGCCACACGAGGAGCTGGGGAGCTGTTTTTT	CATRGAGELFF
.	TRBJ1-1	TRBV30	.	TGTGCCTGGAGTGTAATACGTGGGGTTGGAGCTTTCTTT	CAWSVIRGVGAFF
.	TRBJ1-6	TRBV2	.	TGTGCCAGCAGTGGGCAGGGTAGGCAGCCCCTCCACTTT	CASSGQGRQPLHF
few	TRBJ1-6	TRBV20-1	.	TGCAGTGCGCGAGCGGGAGTGGGGTCACCCCTCCACTTT	CSARAGVGSPLHF
.	TRBJ1-2	TRBV5-1	TRBD1	TGCGCCAGCAGTTCCGGACCGGTTGGACAGGGTGATGGCTACACCTTC	CASSSGPVGQGDGYTF
.	TRBJ1-5	TRBV2	TRBD1	TGTGCCAGCATCTCACAGGGGAGCAATCAGCCCCAGCATTTT	CASISQGSNQPQHF
many	TRBJ2-7	TRBV5-1	TRBD2	TGCGCCAGCAGCTTGGCCGGGACTAGCGGGATAAGGAACGAGCAGTACTTC	CASSLAGTSGIRNEQYF
few	TRBJ1-2	TRBV5-4	.	TGTGCCAGCAGCTTTTACGGGGCAACGAGCTATGGCTACACCTTC	CASSFYGATSYGYTF
few	TRBJ1-4	TRBV7-6	.	TGTGCCAGCAGCTTAGAGGGACCTGAAAAACTGTTTTTT	CASSLEGPEKLFF
.	TRBJ2-3	TRBV5-1	.	TGCGCCAGCAGCTTGGCTTCCCGTCGCACAGATACGCAGTATTTT	CASSLASRRTDTQYF
.	TRBJ1-1	TRBV20-1	.	TGCAGCGTGGGCGAGGGCGGGACTGAAGCTTTCTTT	CSVGEGGTEAFF
many	TRBJ1-5	TRBV20-1	.	TGCAGTGCCCCGAGACCCGGGGGGAGCAATCAGCCCCAGCATTTT	CSAPRPGGSNQPQHF
.	TRBJ1-2	TRBV7-6	.	TGTGCCAGCAGCCAAGATCGGCAGCCCTATGGCTACACCTTC	CASSQDRQPYGYTF
many	TRBJ2-7	TRBV19	TRBD2	TGTGCCAGTAGTACGAGGACTAGCTTCTACGAGCAGTACTTC	CASSTRTSFYEQYF
.	TRBJ1-3	TRBV10-3	.	TGTGTCATCAGTGAGGACAGCTCTGGAAACACCATATACTTT	CVISEDSSGNTIYF
many	TRBJ2-7	TRBV10-3	TRBD2	TGTGCCACGGCGGGACTAGAGGATTCGCAGTACTTC	CATAGLEDSQYF
many	TRBJ1-1	TRBV12-5	TRBD1	TGTGCTAGTGGTTTGGACCTCGGGACAGGATTCACTGAAGCTTTCTTT	CASGLDLGTGFTEAFF
.	TRBJ1-4	TRBV28	.	TGTGCCAGCAGTACCGCCCGGACCTACACTGAAAAACTGTTTTTT	CASSTARTYTEKLFF
.	TRBJ1-6	TRBV4-1	TRBD1	TGTGCCAGCAGCCAAGATTGGGAGGACAGGAATTCACCCCTCCACTTT	CASSQDWEDRNSPLHF
many	TRBJ2-7	TRBV5-6	.	TGTGCCAGCACGCTCAGGGGTGCCGCGAATTACGAGCAGTACTTC	CASTLRGAANYEQYF
.	TRBJ1-5	TRBV20-1	TRBD1	TGCAGTGCCCTGGGACAGGGCATGGGCAATCAGCCCCAGCATTTT	CSALGQGMGNQPQHF
many	TRBJ1-1	TRBV19	TRBD1	TGTGCCAGCGGCGGGACAGGGGAAACTGAAGCTTTCTTT	CASGGTGETEAFF
few	TRBJ2-2	TRBV4-1	.	TGCGCCAGCAGCCAAGGGCTCCGGGACATGGACACCGGGGAGCTGTTTTTT	CASSQGLRDMDTGELFF
many	TRBJ1-2	TRBV29-1	.	TGCAGCGTTGAACAGGGGAACTTCTATGGCTACACCTTC	CSVEQGNFYGYTF
many	TRBJ2-7	TRBV6-1	.	TGTGCCAGCAGTCCCCGGGCCCCGAGGGACTACGAGCAGTACTTC	CASSPRAPRDYEQYF
few	TRBJ2-7	TRBV2	.	TGTGCCAGCAGTGAGACGCGGAGCGGCCGGGCCTACGAGCAGTACTTC	CASSETRSGRAYEQYF
.	TRBJ2-5	TRBV7-6	.	TGTGCCAGCAGCTTGACGGGTACAGCGGAGACCCAGTACTTC	CASSLTGTAETQYF
many	TRBJ2-7	TRBV6-1	TRBD2	TGTGCCAGCAGTGTTGTGTGGGGGGGTAACGAGCAGTACTTC	CASSVVWGGNEQYF
.	TRBJ1-1	TRBV18	.	TGTGCCAGCTCACCAGGGCCAGGGGAAGGCACTGAAGCTTTCTTT	CASSPGPGEGTEAFF
once	TRBJ2-1	TRBV7-9	TRBD2	TGTGCCAGCAGCTCCTGGACTAGCGGGGATCACAATGAGCAGTTCTTC	CASSSWTSGDHNEQFF
few	TRBJ2-6	TRBV20-1	TRBD2	TGCAGTGCTAGATGGCGGGGGTCGGCCAACGTCCTGACTTTC	CSARWRGSANVLTF
many	TRBJ1-6	TRBV19	.	TGTGCCAGTAGTATTTTGGAGAATTCACCCCTCCACTTT	CASSILENSPLHF
.	TRBJ1-4	TRBV10-2	.	TGCGCCAGCAGCAGAAAAAGGGCAACTAATGAAAAACTGTTTTTT	CASSRKRATNEKLFF